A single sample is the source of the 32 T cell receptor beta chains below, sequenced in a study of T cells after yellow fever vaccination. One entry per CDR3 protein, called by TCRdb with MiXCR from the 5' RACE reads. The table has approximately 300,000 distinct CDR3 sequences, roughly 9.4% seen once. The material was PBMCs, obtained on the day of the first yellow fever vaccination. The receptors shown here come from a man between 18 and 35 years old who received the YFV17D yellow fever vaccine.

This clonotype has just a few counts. For the CDR3, the DNA is TGTGCCAGCAGCTTATTGGGGGGTAGTGGCTACACCTTC. Translating gives CASSLLGGSGYTF. This sequence joins TRBV7-6 and TRBJ1-2; D is perhaps TRBD1 (5 bases). The CDR3 extends over 13 amino acids. From germline, CDR1 is SGHVS and CDR2 FNYEAQ. V dropped 2 bases and J dropped 7 bases, with 11 bases sitting between them.

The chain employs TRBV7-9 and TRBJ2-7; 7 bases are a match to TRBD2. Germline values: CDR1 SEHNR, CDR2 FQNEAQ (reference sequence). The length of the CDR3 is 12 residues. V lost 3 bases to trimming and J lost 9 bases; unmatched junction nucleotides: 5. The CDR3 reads CASSLGGEVQYV. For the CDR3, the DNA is TGTGCCAGCAGCTTGGGAGGGGAGGTGCAGTACGTC.

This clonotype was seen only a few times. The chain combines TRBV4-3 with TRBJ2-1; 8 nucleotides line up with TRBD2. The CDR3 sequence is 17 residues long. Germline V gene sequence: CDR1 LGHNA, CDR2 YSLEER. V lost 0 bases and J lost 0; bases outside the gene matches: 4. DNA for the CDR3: TGCGCCAGCAGCCAAGAACCGGGGGGGCTCTCCTACAATGAGCAGTTCTTC. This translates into CASSQEPGGLSYNEQFF.

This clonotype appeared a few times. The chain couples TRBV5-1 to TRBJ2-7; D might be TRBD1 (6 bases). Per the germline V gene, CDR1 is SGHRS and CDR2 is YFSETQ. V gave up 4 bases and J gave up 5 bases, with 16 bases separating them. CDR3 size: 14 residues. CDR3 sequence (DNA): TGCGCCAGCAGCGGTATACAGGGTCACAACGAGCAGTACGTC. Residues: CASSGIQGHNEQYV.

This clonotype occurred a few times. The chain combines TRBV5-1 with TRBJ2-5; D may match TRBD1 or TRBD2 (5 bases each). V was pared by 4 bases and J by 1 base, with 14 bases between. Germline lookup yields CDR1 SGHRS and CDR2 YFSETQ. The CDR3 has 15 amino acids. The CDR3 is CASSPWGRLQETQYF. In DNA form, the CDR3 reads TGCGCCAGCAGCCCCTGGGGACGCCTCCAAGAGACCCAGTACTTC.

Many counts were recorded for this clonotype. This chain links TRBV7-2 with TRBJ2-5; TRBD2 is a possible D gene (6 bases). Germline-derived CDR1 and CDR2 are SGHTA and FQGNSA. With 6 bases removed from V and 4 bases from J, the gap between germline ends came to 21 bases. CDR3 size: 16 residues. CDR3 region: CASSPNAPTSPETQYF. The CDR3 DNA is TGTGCCAGCAGTCCTAATGCCCCGACTAGTCCAGAGACCCAGTACTTC. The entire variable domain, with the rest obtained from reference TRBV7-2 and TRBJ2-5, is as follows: GAGVSQSPSNKVTEKGKDVELRCDPISGHTALYWYRQSLGQGLEFLIYFQGNSAPDKSGLPSDRFSAERTGGSVSTLTIQRTQQEDSAVYLCASSPNAPTSPETQYFGPGTRLLVL.

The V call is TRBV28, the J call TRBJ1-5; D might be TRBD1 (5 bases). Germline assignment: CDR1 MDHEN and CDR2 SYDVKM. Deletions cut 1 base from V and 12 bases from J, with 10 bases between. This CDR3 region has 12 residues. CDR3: CASSLFQGRQHF. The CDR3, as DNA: TGTGCCAGCAGTTTATTTCAGGGACGCCAGCATTTT.

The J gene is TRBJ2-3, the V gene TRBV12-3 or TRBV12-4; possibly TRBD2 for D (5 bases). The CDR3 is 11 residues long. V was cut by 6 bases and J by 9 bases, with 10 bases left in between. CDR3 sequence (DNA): TGTGCCAGCAGCCTCGGGATAACGCAGTATTTT. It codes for CASSLGITQYF.

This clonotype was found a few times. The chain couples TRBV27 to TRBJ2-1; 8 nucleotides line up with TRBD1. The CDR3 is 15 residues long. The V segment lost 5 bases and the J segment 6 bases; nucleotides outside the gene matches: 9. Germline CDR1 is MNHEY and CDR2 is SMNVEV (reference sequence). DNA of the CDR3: TGTGCCAGCAGTAGCTACAGGGGGGTCGGCAATGAGCAGTTCTTC. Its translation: CASSSYRGVGNEQFF.

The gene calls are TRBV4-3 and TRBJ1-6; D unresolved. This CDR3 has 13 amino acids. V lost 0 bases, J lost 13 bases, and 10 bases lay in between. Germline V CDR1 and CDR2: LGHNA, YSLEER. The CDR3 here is CASSQDGRTPLHF. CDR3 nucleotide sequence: TGCGCCAGCAGCCAAGATGGTAGGACCCCCCTCCACTTT.

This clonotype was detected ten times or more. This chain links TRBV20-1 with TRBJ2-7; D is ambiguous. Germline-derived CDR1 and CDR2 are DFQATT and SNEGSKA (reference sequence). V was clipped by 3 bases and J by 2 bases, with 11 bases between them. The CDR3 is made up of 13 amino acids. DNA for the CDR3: TGCAGTGCTAGTTTCCCGCTGGCCTACGAGCAGTACTTC. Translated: CSASFPLAYEQYF.

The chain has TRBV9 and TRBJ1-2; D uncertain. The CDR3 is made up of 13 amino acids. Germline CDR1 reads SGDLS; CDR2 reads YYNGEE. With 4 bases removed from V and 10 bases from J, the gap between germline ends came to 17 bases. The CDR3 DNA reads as TGTGCCAGCAGCCTCTCTGCGGTGGGAGTCTACACCTTC. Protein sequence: CASSLSAVGVYTF.

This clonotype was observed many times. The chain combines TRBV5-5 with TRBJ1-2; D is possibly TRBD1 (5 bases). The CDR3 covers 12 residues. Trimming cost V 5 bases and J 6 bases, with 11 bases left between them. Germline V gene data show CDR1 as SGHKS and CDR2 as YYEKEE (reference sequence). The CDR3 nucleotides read TGTGCCAGCAGACAGGAGTCTGATGGCTACACCTTC. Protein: CASRQESDGYTF.

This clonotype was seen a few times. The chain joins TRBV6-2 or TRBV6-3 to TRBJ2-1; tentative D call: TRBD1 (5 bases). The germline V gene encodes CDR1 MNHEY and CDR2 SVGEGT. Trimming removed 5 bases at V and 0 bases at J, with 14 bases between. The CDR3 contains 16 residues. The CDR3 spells CASSAITGSSYNEQFF. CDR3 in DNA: TGTGCCAGCAGTGCGATTACAGGCAGCTCCTACAATGAGCAGTTCTTC.

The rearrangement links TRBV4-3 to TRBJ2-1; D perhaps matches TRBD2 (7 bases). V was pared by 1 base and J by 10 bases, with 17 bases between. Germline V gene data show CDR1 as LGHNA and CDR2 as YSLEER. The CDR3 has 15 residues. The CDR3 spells CASSQAEWGGKEQFF. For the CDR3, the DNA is TGCGCCAGCAGCCAAGCCGAGTGGGGGGGCAAGGAGCAGTTCTTC.

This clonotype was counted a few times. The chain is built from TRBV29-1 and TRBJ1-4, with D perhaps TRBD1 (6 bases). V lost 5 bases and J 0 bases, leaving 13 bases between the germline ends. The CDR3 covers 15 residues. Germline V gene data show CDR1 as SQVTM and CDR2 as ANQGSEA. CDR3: CSVIRQDTTNEKLFF. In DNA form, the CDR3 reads TGCAGCGTTATAAGACAGGATACAACTAATGAAAAACTGTTTTTT. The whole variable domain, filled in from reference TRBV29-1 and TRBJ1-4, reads SAVISQKPSRDICQRGTSLTIQCQVDSQVTMMFWYRQQPGQSLTLIATANQGSEATYESGFVIDKFPISRPNLTFSTLTVSNMSPEDSSIYLCSVIRQDTTNEKLFFGSGTQLSVL.

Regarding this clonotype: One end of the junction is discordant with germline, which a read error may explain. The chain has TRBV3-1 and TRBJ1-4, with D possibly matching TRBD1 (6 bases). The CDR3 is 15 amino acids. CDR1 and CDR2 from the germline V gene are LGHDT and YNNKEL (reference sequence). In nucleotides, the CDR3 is TGTGCCAGCTGCCAAACAGGGACCTCAGGCGAAAAACTGTTTTTT. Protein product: CASCQTGTSGEKLFF.

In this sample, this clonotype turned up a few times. The CDR3 coding sequence is TGTGCCAGCAGCTTTGCGGAGAGGGAGACCCAGTACTTC. It is translated as CASSFAERETQYF. The chain joins TRBV7-8 to TRBJ2-5; D is undetermined. Trimming took off 3 bases at V and 5 bases at J, with 10 bases between the two ends. The CDR3 contains 13 residues. The germline CDR1 and CDR2 sequences are SGHVS and FQNEAQ.

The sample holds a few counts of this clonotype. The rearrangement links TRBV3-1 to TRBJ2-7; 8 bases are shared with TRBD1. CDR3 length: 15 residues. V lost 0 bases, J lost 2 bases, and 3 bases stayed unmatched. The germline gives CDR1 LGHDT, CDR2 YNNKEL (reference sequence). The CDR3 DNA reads TGTGCCAGCAGCCAAGAAAGGGGACAGGCCTACGAGCAGTACTTC. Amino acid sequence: CASSQERGQAYEQYF.

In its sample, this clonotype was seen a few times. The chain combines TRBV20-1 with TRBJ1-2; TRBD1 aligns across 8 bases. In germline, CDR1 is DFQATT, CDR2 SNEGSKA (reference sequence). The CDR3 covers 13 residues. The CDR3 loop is CRGQAQLAYGYTF. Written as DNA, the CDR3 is TGCAGGGGACAGGCTCAACTCGCCTATGGCTACACCTTC.

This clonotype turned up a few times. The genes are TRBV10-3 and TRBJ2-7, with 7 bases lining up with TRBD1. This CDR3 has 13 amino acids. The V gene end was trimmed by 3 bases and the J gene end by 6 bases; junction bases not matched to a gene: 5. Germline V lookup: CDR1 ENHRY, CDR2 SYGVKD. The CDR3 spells CAISDRQGAEQYV. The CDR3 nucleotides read TGTGCCATCAGTGATAGACAGGGAGCCGAGCAGTACGTC.

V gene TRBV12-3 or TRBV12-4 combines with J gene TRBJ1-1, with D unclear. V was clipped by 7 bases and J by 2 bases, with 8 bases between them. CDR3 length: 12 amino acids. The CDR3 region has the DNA TGTGCCAGCACCCCGTTAAACACTGAAGCTTTCTTT. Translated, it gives CASTPLNTEAFF.

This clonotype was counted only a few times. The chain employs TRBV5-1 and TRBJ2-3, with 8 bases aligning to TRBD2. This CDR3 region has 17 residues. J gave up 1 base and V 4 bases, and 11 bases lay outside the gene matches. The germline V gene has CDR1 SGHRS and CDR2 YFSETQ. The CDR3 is CASSPLGGAGGTDTQYF. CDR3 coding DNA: TGCGCCAGCAGCCCGCTTGGGGGAGCGGGGGGCACAGATACGCAGTATTTT.

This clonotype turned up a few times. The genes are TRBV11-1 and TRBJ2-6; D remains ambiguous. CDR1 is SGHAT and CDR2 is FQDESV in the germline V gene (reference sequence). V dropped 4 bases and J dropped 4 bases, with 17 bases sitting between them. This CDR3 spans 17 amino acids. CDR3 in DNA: TGTGCCAGCAGCTCTTGGGTAAGGAGATCCGGGGCCAACGTCCTGACTTTC. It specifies CASSSWVRRSGANVLTF. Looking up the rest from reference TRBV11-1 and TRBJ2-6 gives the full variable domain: EAEVAQSPRYKITEKSQAVAFWCDPISGHATLYWYRQILGQGPELLVQFQDESVVDDSQLPKDRFSAERLKGVDSTLKIQPAELGDSAMYLCASSSWVRRSGANVLTFGAGSRLTVL.

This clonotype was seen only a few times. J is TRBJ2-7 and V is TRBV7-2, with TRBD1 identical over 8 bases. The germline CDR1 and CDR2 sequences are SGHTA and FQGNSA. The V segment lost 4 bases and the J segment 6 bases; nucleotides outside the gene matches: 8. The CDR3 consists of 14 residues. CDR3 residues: CASSSDRATGEQYF. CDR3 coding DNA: TGTGCCAGCAGCTCGGACAGGGCCACGGGCGAGCAGTACTTC.

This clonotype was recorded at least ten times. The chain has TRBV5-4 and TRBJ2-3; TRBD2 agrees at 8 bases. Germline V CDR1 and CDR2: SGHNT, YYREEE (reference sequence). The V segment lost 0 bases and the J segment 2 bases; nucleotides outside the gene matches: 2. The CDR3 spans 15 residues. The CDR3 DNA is TGTGCCAGCAGCTTGGCCGGGAGGGTCACAGATACGCAGTATTTT. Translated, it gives CASSLAGRVTDTQYF.

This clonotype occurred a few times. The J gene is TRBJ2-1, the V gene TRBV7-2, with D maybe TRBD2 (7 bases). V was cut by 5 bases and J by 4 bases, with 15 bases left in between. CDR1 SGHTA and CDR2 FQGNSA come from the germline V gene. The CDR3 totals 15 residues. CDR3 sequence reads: CASSRGGGYYNEQFF. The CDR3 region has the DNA TGTGCCAGCAGCCGAGGGGGGGGTTATTACAATGAGCAGTTCTTC.

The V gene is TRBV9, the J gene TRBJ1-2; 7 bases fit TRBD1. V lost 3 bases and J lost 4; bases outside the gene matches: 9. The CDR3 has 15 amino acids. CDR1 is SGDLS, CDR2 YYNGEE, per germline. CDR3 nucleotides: TGTGCCAGCAGCGCCAACAGGGGAGGTGGCTATGGCTACACCTTC. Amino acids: CASSANRGGGYGYTF.

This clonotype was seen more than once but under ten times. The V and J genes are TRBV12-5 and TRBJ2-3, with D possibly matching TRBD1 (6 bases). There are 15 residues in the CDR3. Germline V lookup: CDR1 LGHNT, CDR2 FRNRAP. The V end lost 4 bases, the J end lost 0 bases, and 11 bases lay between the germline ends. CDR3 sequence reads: CASGSGTSSTDTQYF. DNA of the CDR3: TGTGCTAGTGGTTCCGGGACATCTAGCACAGATACGCAGTATTTT.

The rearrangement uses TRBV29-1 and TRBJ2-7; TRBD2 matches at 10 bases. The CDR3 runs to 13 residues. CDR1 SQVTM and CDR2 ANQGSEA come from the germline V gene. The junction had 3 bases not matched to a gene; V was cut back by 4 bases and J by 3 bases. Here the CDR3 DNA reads TGCAGCGTTGCTCCTAGCGGGGGCTACGAGCAGTACTTC. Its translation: CSVAPSGGYEQYF.

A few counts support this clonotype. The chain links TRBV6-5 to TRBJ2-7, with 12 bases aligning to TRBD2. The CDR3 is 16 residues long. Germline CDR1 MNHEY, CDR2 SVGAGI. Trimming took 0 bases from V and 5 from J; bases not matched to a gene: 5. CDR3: CASSYSKLAGGNEQYF. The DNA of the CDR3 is TGTGCCAGCAGTTACTCGAAACTAGCGGGGGGCAACGAGCAGTACTTC.

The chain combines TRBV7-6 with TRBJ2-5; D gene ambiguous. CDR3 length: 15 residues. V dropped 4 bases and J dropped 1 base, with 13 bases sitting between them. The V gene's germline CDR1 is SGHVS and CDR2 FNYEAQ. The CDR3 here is CASSSDIPIQETQYF. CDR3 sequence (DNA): TGTGCCAGCAGCTCAGACATTCCCATCCAAGAGACCCAGTACTTC. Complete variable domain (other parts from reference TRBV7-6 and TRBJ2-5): GAGVSQSPRYKVTKRGQDVALRCDPISGHVSLYWYRQALGQGPEFLTYFNYEAQQDKSGLPNDRFSAERPEGSISTLTIQRTEQRDSAMYRCASSSDIPIQETQYFGPGTRLLVL.